One sample yielded the 15 T cell receptor beta chains listed below, sequenced in a study of T-cell reconstitution after alpha-beta-depleted transplantation in children. Unique molecular identifiers tagged the TCRbeta library. TCRdb called the PCR reads again in MiXCR, with one record for every CDR3 protein. Here the sample spans about 360,000 distinct CDR3 sequences, more than 10% being singletons. Source: PBMCs, taken from the stem cell graft. These receptors were obtained from a human donor who donated a stem cell graft to a child with Fanconi anemia.

The chain links TRBV3-1 to TRBJ2-2, with 8 bases identical to TRBD2. The V and J ends lost 5 bases and 7 bases, in that order; junction bases with no gene match: 12. The CDR3 spans 16 residues. CDR1 is LGHDT and CDR2 is YNNKEL in the germline V gene (reference sequence). CDR3 nucleotide sequence: TGTGCCAGCAGCACGAGGACGGGGGGGCCGATCGGGGAGCTGTTTTTT. Amino acids: CASSTRTGGPIGELFF. The variable domain in full, completed from reference TRBV3-1 and TRBJ2-2, reads DTAVSQTPKYLVTQMGNDKSIKCEQNLGHDTMYWYKQDSKKFLKIMFSYNNKELIINETVPNRFSPKSPDKAHLNLHINSLELGDSAVYFCASSTRTGGPIGELFFGEGSRLTVL.

This clonotype was found a few times. The chain has TRBV5-1 and TRBJ1-2; 7 bases agree with TRBD1. Germline V gene lookup returns CDR1 SGHRS and CDR2 YFSETQ. Trimming at V came to 4 bases and at J to 4 bases, leaving 10 bases not matched to a gene. The CDR3 is 15 amino acids. For the CDR3, the DNA is TGCGCCAGCAGCCCTAACAGGGGAGGCGCCTATGGCTACACCTTC. This translates into CASSPNRGGAYGYTF.

This chain uses TRBV2 with TRBJ2-7; TRBD1 agrees at 9 bases. V lost 6 bases and J lost 3; bases outside the gene matches: 3. Germline values: CDR1 SNHLY, CDR2 FYNNEI. This CDR3 spans 13 amino acids. DNA of the CDR3: TGTGCCAGCAGATGGGACAGGGACTACGAGCAGTACGTC. This encodes CASRWDRDYEQYV.

The gene calls are TRBV6-2 or TRBV6-3 and TRBJ1-5, with D perhaps matching TRBD1 (6 bases). The germline CDR1 and CDR2 sequences are MNHEY and SVGEGT. The CDR3 totals 16 residues. Between the trimmed V and J ends, which lost 4 bases and 5 bases, there was a span of 18 bases. This CDR3 reads CASSFSSAGVHQPQHF. The CDR3 coding sequence is TGTGCCAGCAGTTTCTCATCAGCAGGGGTGCATCAGCCCCAGCATTTT.

This clonotype came up a few times. The chain recombines TRBV2 with TRBJ2-3, with unresolved D. Germline V lookup: CDR1 SNHLY, CDR2 FYNNEI. The CDR3 extends over 15 amino acids. The V and J ends lost 5 bases and 0 bases respectively, with 12 bases between them. The DNA for the CDR3 is TGTGCCAGCAGTCCAGATCTCGCAAGCACAGATACGCAGTATTTT. It specifies CASSPDLASTDTQYF.

This clonotype was counted only a few times. J is TRBJ1-5 and V is TRBV27; possibly TRBD1 for D (6 bases). Trimming took off 10 bases at V and 7 bases at J, with 17 bases between the two ends. From germline, CDR1 is MNHEY and CDR2 SMNVEV (reference sequence). The CDR3 contains 13 residues. The CDR3 protein is CATAYRAGQPQHF. The CDR3 DNA is TGTGCCACCGCATACAGGGCAGGGCAGCCCCAGCATTTT.

CDR3 sequence (DNA): TGTGCCAGCAGTTCTACAGGGGTCTCCCACCCCCAGCATTTT. The encoded protein is CASSSTGVSHPQHF. V is TRBV12-3 or TRBV12-4 and J is TRBJ1-5, with 7 bases fitting TRBD1. The junction had 10 bases not matched to a gene; V was cut back by 4 bases and J by 10 bases. The CDR3 sequence is 14 residues long.

This clonotype was observed many times. V is TRBV12-3 or TRBV12-4 and J is TRBJ2-3; maybe TRBD2 (6 bases). V lost 5 bases and J 7 bases, leaving 10 bases between the germline ends. This CDR3 has 12 amino acids. This CDR3 reads CASSRGRYTQYF. CDR3 in DNA: TGTGCCAGCAGTAGAGGGAGGTATACGCAGTATTTT.

This clonotype was seen ten or more times. The chain has TRBV29-1 and TRBJ2-4; no definite D call. Trimming took off 4 bases at V and 3 bases at J, with 13 bases between the two ends. Germline lookup yields CDR1 SQVTM and CDR2 ANQGSEA. This CDR3 is built from 14 residues. CDR3 coding DNA: TGCAGCGTTGCGCTCAGATTGCGCAAAAACATTCAGTACTTC. Its protein is CSVALRLRKNIQYF.

This clonotype was found a few times. The chain is built from TRBV11-3 and TRBJ2-1; 9 nucleotides align to TRBD2. CDR1 and CDR2 from the germline V gene are SGHNT and YENEEA. V shed 2 bases, J shed 7 bases, and the junction held 6 bases outside the gene matches. CDR3 length: 15 amino acids. Written as DNA, the CDR3 is TGTGCCAGCAGCTTATCGGGCGGGGGGGTGAATGAGCAGTTCTTC. It yields the protein CASSLSGGGVNEQFF.

The table lists this clonotype with many counts. This chain uses TRBV15 with TRBJ1-5, with TRBD1 as a possible D gene (5 bases). This CDR3 contains 17 residues. The germline V gene encodes CDR1 LNHNV and CDR2 YYDKDF (reference sequence). V lost 0 bases to trimming and J lost 1 base, with 13 bases between them. The CDR3 sequence: CATSREGVGGSNQPQHF. The CDR3 DNA sequence: TGTGCCACCAGCAGAGAGGGGGTTGGAGGAAGCAATCAGCCCCAGCATTTT. The variable domain in full, with the rest retrieved from reference TRBV15 and TRBJ1-5, is DAMVIQNPRYQVTQFGKPVTLSCSQTLNHNVMYWYQQKSSQAPKLLFHYYDKDFNNEADTPDNFQSRRPNTSFCFLDIRSPGLGDTAMYLCATSREGVGGSNQPQHFGDGTRLSIL.

There are many counts of this clonotype. The chain combines TRBV7-9 with TRBJ2-3; no firm D call. V lost 5 bases and J 2 bases, leaving 5 bases between the germline ends. The CDR3 runs 12 residues. The germline V gene has CDR1 SEHNR and CDR2 FQNEAQ (reference sequence). CDR3 sequence reads: CASSPDTDTQYF. The CDR3 DNA is TGTGCCAGCAGCCCCGACACAGATACGCAGTATTTT.

This clonotype was observed a few times. V is TRBV28 and J is TRBJ2-7; no clear D. Trimming shortened V by 5 bases and J by 2 bases, and 10 bases separated the two germline ends. Germline V lookup: CDR1 MDHEN, CDR2 SYDVKM. The CDR3 is 13 amino acids. CDR3: CASSPSIAYEQYV. The CDR3 DNA reads TGTGCCAGCAGTCCCAGCATCGCCTACGAGCAGTACGTC.

This clonotype was counted between two and nine times. The chain has TRBV29-1 and TRBJ2-1, with 8 bases fitting TRBD2. The CDR3 spans 14 residues. V trimming: 1 base; J trimming: 8 bases; junction bases outside the gene matches: 7. Germline-derived CDR1 and CDR2 are SQVTM and ANQGSEA. CDR3 bases: TGCAGCGTTGAAGGTTGGTCCGGGAGGGATGAGCAGTTCTTC. Protein sequence: CSVEGWSGRDEQFF.

The V call is TRBV4-2, the J call TRBJ1-2; the D is unclear. The germline V and J ends were trimmed by 1 base and 8 bases, with 11 bases remaining between them. Germline CDR1 LGHNA, CDR2 YNFKEQ. This CDR3 has 13 amino acids. The chain's CDR3 is CASSQARSRGYTF. CDR3 in DNA: TGTGCCAGCAGCCAAGCCCGCAGCAGAGGCTACACCTTC.